This TCR beta chain was sequenced during a study of CD8 T cells in Susac syndrome. A quantity of roughly 0.5 to 1 ug RNA underwent reverse transcription using random hexamers. TCR beta CDR3 was amplified by immunoSEQ multiplex PCR. This amplification extended across 54 Vbeta and 13 Jbeta segments. TCRdb re-derived calls from the immunoSEQ multiplex PCR reads in MiXCR, one entry per CDR3 protein. The sample carries 150,000 to 180,000 distinct CDR3 sequences, over 85% recorded once. V was shortened by 0 bases and J by 0 bases, with 12 bases between the two germline ends. The CDR3 spans 16 residues. Per the germline V gene, CDR1 is DFQATT and CDR2 is SNEGSKA (reference sequence).

The source of this sequence is a human donor with multiple sclerosis. The sequenced material came from CD8+ T cells from PBMCs. The chain carries TRBV20-1 and TRBJ1-5; no clear D. CDR3 DNA sequence: TGCAGTGCTAGAGATCCTCGAGAGGGTAGCAATCAGCCCCAGCATTTT. Residues: CSARDPREGSNQPQHF.